This T cell receptor beta chain was identified during a study of T cells in Graves' hyperthyroidism and ophthalmopathy. This clonotype was detected only once. Researchers took RNA transcripts and amplified the TCR beta CDR3 regions from them. With the HTBI primer set, the TCR CDR3 went through a first round of RT-PCR. TCRdb re-analysed the multiplex PCR reads in MiXCR, keeping a single row per CDR3 protein. There are about half a million distinct CDR3 sequences in the sample; about 24% occur only once, and about 11% lies in the top ten. This CDR3 has 15 amino acids. V shed 4 bases, J shed 5 bases, and the junction held 5 bases outside the gene matches. Germline V lookup: CDR1 LNHDA, CDR2 SQIVND (reference sequence).

The sequence came from a woman in her twenties or thirties with Graves' ophthalmopathy. The V and J genes are TRBV19 and TRBJ1-5; 10 bases line up with TRBD1. Sample: blood. CDR3 sequence: CASSKDRGRDQPQHF. CDR3 coding DNA: TGTGCCAGTAGTAAAGACAGGGGGCGCGATCAGCCCCAGCATTTT.